Listed here are 21 T cell receptor beta chains from one sample, sequenced in a study of CD8+CD57+ T cells in acquired aplastic anemia. In patients chosen for sequencing, flow cytometry had shown CD8+CD57+ cell expansion. Genomic DNA acted as the template from which TCR beta VDJ combination and CDR3 sequence profiling were carried out. TCRdb re-called the reads with MiXCR, one entry per CDR3 protein. The data contain approximately 130,000 distinct CDR3 sequences, about 43% of them singletons. Source material: sorted CD4+, CD8+, or CD8+CD57+ T cells (not recorded which) from PBMCs. The receptor source for this set is a human donor with aplastic anemia.

This clonotype has ten or more counts. The J gene is TRBJ2-7, the V gene TRBV5-1; D ambiguous. This CDR3 is 13 amino acids long. Germline loops: CDR1 SGHRS, CDR2 YFSETQ. V gave up 0 bases and J gave up 7 bases, with 11 bases separating them. DNA for the CDR3: TGCGCCAGCAGCTTGGCCCCCTCTGAGGAGCAGTACGTC. Protein: CASSLAPSEEQYV.

Comments on this clonotype: One junction end does not reproduce the germline sequence, and a read error may be involved. The genes are TRBV7-7 and TRBJ2-5; 7 bases agree with TRBD1. Germline lookup yields CDR1 SSHAT and CDR2 FNYEAQ (reference sequence). This CDR3 is built from 13 residues. CDR3 nucleotides: TGTGCTAGCAGCCGAACGAGACAGGGCGCCCAGTACTTC. The encoded protein is CASSRTRQGAQYF.

This clonotype came up many times. CDR3 loop: CASTGYHSYNSPLHF. The CDR3, as DNA: TGTGCCAGTACAGGATACCACTCCTATAATTCACCCCTCCACTTT. V usage is TRBV6-1 and J usage is TRBJ1-6; the D gene is possibly TRBD1 (5 bases). The germline V gene has CDR1 MNHNS and CDR2 SASEGT. V was trimmed by 9 bases and J by 0 bases, leaving 12 bases between them. The CDR3 extends over 15 amino acids.

Many counts were recorded for this clonotype. The rearrangement joins TRBV11-2 to TRBJ2-7; 12 nucleotides agree with TRBD1. Germline CDR1 reads SGHAT; CDR2 reads FQNNGV. Trimming took 1 base from V and 5 from J; bases not matched to a gene: 6. This CDR3 is built from 16 residues. This CDR3 is CASSLVGTGGSDEQYF. The CDR3 coding sequence is TGTGCCAGCAGCTTAGTAGGGACAGGGGGCAGCGACGAGCAGTACTTC.

This clonotype was seen once. A junction end diverges from the germline sequence, so it may reflect a read error. The chain joins TRBV24-1 to TRBJ2-3, with 10 positions matching TRBD2. This CDR3 comprises 16 residues. In germline, CDR1 is KGHDR, CDR2 SFDVKD. DNA for the CDR3: TGTGCCACCAGTGACCTCCTAGCGGGGGACACAGATATGCAGTATTTT. Translated, it gives CATSDLLAGDTDMQYF.

The chain combines TRBV10-3 with TRBJ1-2; D may be TRBD1 (6 bases). Germline-derived CDR1 and CDR2 are ENHRY and SYGVKD. With 8 bases removed from V and 8 bases from J, the gap between germline ends came to 15 bases. The CDR3 extends over 12 amino acids. The CDR3 loop is CAIGRRGDGYTF. CDR3 nucleotide sequence: TGTGCCATCGGCCGCAGGGGAGACGGCTACACCTTC.

V gene TRBV19 combines with J gene TRBJ2-7; D is tentatively TRBD1 or TRBD2 (5 bases each). The length of the CDR3 is 13 residues. Between the trimmed V and J ends, which lost 5 bases and 0 bases, there was a span of 8 bases. The V gene's germline CDR1 is LNHDA and CDR2 SQIVND (reference sequence). The DNA for the CDR3 is TGTGCCAGTAGTGTCGGGGCCTCCTACGAGCAGTACTTC. Translated: CASSVGASYEQYF.

This clonotype was found many times. The chain employs TRBV11-2 and TRBJ1-6, with unresolved D. The germline V gene has CDR1 SGHAT and CDR2 FQNNGV. The CDR3 covers 15 residues. Trimming took off 1 base at V and 7 bases at J, with 11 bases between the two ends. The CDR3 loop reads CASSLGQVGNSPLHF. CDR3 in DNA: TGTGCCAGCAGCTTAGGCCAGGTGGGGAATTCACCCCTCCACTTT. The variable domain in full, completed from reference TRBV11-2 and TRBJ1-6, reads EAGVAQSPRYKIIEKRQSVAFWCNPISGHATLYWYQQILGQGPKLLIQFQNNGVVDDSQLPKDRFSAERLKGVDSTLKIQPAKLEDSAVYLCASSLGQVGNSPLHFGNGTRLTVT.

The genes are TRBV7-2 and TRBJ2-6; no firm D call. The CDR3 sequence is 16 residues long. The germline V gene has CDR1 SGHTA and CDR2 FQGNSA. Trimming shortened V by 8 bases and J by 0 bases, and 14 bases separated the two germline ends. CDR3 sequence (DNA): TGTGCCAGCTTTACCCTTAGGCGCTCTGGGGCCAACGTCCTGACTTTC. Translation: CASFTLRRSGANVLTF.

For the CDR3, the DNA is TGTGCCAGCAGTGAAACCCAGGGGGGCAATGAGCAGTTCTTC. Amino acid sequence: CASSETQGGNEQFF. The rearrangement uses TRBV2 and TRBJ2-1, with a possible D match to TRBD1 (7 bases). The germline V gene encodes CDR1 SNHLY and CDR2 FYNNEI. The CDR3 has 14 amino acids. V was cut by 2 bases and J by 6 bases, with 11 bases left in between.

A note on this clonotype: It may be a read error: a sequence one base away is much more abundant. The chain employs TRBV11-2 and TRBJ2-6; the match to TRBD1 covers 7 bases. The germline CDR1 and CDR2 sequences are SGHAT and FQNNGV. The CDR3 sequence is 17 residues long. The DNA for the CDR3 is TGTGCCGGCAGCTTAGGAAGGGGGCTGACTGGGGCCAACGTCCTGACTTTC. It codes for CAGSLGRGLTGANVLTF.

Concerning this clonotype: A much larger clone differs from this one at a single base, so this may be a read error. This sequence joins TRBV30 and TRBJ1-2, with 7 nucleotides matching TRBD1. The CDR3 runs to 13 residues. Germline V gene lookup returns CDR1 GTSNPN and CDR2 SVGIG (reference sequence). The DNA of the CDR3 is TGTGCCTGGGGGGCCAAAACAGGGGACGGCTGCACCTTC. It is translated as CAWGAKTGDGCTF.

The rearrangement uses TRBV2 and TRBJ2-7, with 9 bases that match TRBD2. Germline-derived CDR1 and CDR2 are SNHLY and FYNNEI. CDR3 length equals 18 residues. After removal of 0 bases from V and 5 bases from J, the junction contained 14 bases not matched to a gene. The CDR3 DNA reads as TGTGCCAGCAGTGAAGCTTTTCCGGGACTAGCACAGGCCGACGAGCAGTACTTC. Its translation is CASSEAFPGLAQADEQYF.

This clonotype was detected ten times or more. This CDR3 is CASSFQGARSPLHF. CDR3 in DNA: TGTGCCAGCAGCTTCCAGGGGGCTCGGTCACCCCTCCACTTT. This rearrangement joins TRBV5-6 to TRBJ1-6; 8 bases align to TRBD1. V shed 2 bases, J shed 10 bases, and the junction held 5 bases outside the gene matches. The CDR3 consists of 14 residues. Germline V lookup: CDR1 SGHDT, CDR2 YYEEEE.

Points on this clonotype: Relative to the germline gene, one junction end is altered; a read error may explain this. This chain links TRBV24-1 with TRBJ2-7; D is unresolved. The CDR3 length is 11 residues. CDR1 and CDR2 from the germline V gene are KGHDR and SFDVKD. CDR3 in amino acids: CATRGSYEQYF. CDR3 nucleotides: TGCGCCACCAGAGGCTCCTACGAGCAGTACTTC.

The rearrangement joins TRBV29-1 to TRBJ2-1; tentative D call: TRBD2 (5 bases). Trimming took 8 bases from V and 0 from J, leaving 8 bases between them. There are 12 residues in the CDR3. The V gene's germline CDR1 is SQVTM and CDR2 ANQGSEA. CDR3 loop: CSQTSSYNEQFF. The CDR3 DNA sequence: TGCAGCCAAACTAGCTCCTACAATGAGCAGTTCTTC.

This clonotype came up many times. This chain uses TRBV14 with TRBJ1-6; 8 nucleotides align to TRBD1. The CDR3 covers 15 residues. Germline V gene sequence: CDR1 SGHDN, CDR2 FVKESK. Trimming took 4 bases from V and 10 from J; bases not matched to a gene: 9. DNA of the CDR3: TGTGCCAGCAGCCCCCGACAGGGGAGCGGCTCACCCCTCCACTTT. Amino acids: CASSPRQGSGSPLHF. Full variable domain (remainder filled in from reference TRBV14 and TRBJ1-6): EAGVTQFPSHSVIEKGQTVTLRCDPISGHDNLYWYRRVMGKEIKFLLHFVKESKQDESGMPNNRFLAERTGGTYSTLKVQPAELEDSGVYFCASSPRQGSGSPLHFGNGTRLTVT.

This clonotype was seen more than once but under ten times. The chain uses TRBV30 and TRBJ1-1, with a weak D call TRBD1 (5 bases). The V gene's germline CDR1 is GTSNPN and CDR2 SVGIG (reference sequence). The CDR3 spans 12 residues. V was cut by 8 bases and J by 9 bases, with 19 bases left in between. The CDR3 sequence: CAGHPHGPQAFF. CDR3 DNA sequence: TGTGCCGGACACCCACATGGACCCCAAGCTTTCTTT.

The rearrangement uses TRBV2 and TRBJ2-3; no definite D call. V lost 7 bases to trimming and J lost 3 bases, with 8 bases between them. Germline V gene sequence: CDR1 SNHLY, CDR2 FYNNEI. The CDR3 has 12 amino acids. CDR3 nucleotide sequence: TGTGCCAGCACCCCAGGTACAGATACGCAGTATTTT. Its protein product is CASTPGTDTQYF.

The J gene is TRBJ1-3, the V gene TRBV24-1; D is undetermined. V was pared by 3 bases and J by 0 bases, with 11 bases between. The CDR3 runs to 16 residues. Germline lookup yields CDR1 KGHDR and CDR2 SFDVKD. The CDR3 DNA reads TGTGCCACCAGTGATCTCGAGGGCAGCTCTGGAAACACCATATATTTT. It is translated as CATSDLEGSSGNTIYF.

The chain carries TRBV19 and TRBJ1-6; 7 bases map to TRBD1. CDR3 length: 16 residues. Per the germline V gene, CDR1 is LNHDA and CDR2 is SQIVND (reference sequence). Losses at the gene ends were 10 bases for V and 5 bases for J; bases not matched to a gene: 14. CDR3 loop: CATFSGTAPHNSPLHF. For the CDR3, the DNA is TGTGCCACTTTCTCCGGGACAGCACCCCATAATTCACCCCTCCACTTT.